This record concerns one T cell receptor beta chain sequence. After template switching added a universal primer site, the resulting cDNA carried unique molecular identifiers. TCRdb re-called the 5' RACE reads with MiXCR, one entry per CDR3 protein. Of 600,000 to 850,000 distinct CDR3 sequences in the sample, 15% to 20% were seen once. V lost 8 bases to trimming and J lost 6 bases, with 20 bases between them. The CDR3 runs to 15 residues. The germline V gene encodes CDR1 ENHRY and CDR2 SYGVKD. This specimen comes from a study of identical twins. This sample also belongs to another study, concerning T cells expressing NK-cell markers. That publication notes: There were seven HCMV-seropositive donors and one seronegative donor among the eight sequenced. Anti-gamma-delta TCR antibody use in several experiments restricted sorting to alpha-beta TCR T cells.

Sequencing was performed on PBMCs. This receptor was taken from a woman aged 18-30 years in good health. The chain joins TRBV10-3 to TRBJ2-1; D is unclear. The CDR3 loop reads CAISPGGLIGNEQFF. CDR3 nucleotides: TGTGCCATCTCACCCGGTGGCCTCATCGGCAATGAGCAGTTCTTC.